The 15 T cell receptor beta chains below all came from one sample that was sequenced in a study of cytomegalovirus exposure and HLA in healthy donors. A multiplex PCR was run with 60 Vbeta primers and 13 Jbeta primers. Data came from immunoSEQ multiplex PCR; TCRdb stores just in-frame clones and leaves some out. The data contain 150,000 to 200,000 clones, 81% of them singletons. Input material: PBMCs. The receptors were sampled from a woman aged 18-29 years in good health and CMV-seropositive.

This CDR3 is CASSLVSTEAFF. CDR3 coding DNA: TGTGCCAGCAGCTTAGTCAGCACTGAAGCTTTCTTT. The V gene is TRBV11-2, the J gene TRBJ1-1; D is unresolved. Trimming removed 1 base at V and 4 bases at J, with 4 bases between. Germline V gene data show CDR1 as SGHAT and CDR2 as FQNNGV. This CDR3 has 12 amino acids.

This chain joins TRBV4-2 and TRBJ2-7; D perhaps matches TRBD1 (6 bases). Trimming stripped 2 bases from V and 2 bases from J, with 10 bases between. Looked up from germline, CDR1 is LGHNA and CDR2 is YNFKEQ. The CDR3 has 14 amino acids. The CDR3 is CASSQTDSTYEQYF. The CDR3 DNA is TGTGCCAGCAGCCAAACGGACAGTACCTACGAGCAGTACTTC.

The chain couples TRBV7-9 to TRBJ2-3; TRBD2 matches at 8 bases. After removal of 3 bases from V and 7 bases from J, the junction contained 6 bases not matched to a gene. The CDR3 is 14 amino acids. Germline V gene data show CDR1 as SEHNR and CDR2 as FQNEAQ (reference sequence). CDR3 bases: TGTGCCAGCAGCTTTCCCGGGGGGGTTAATACGCAGTATTTT. Its protein is CASSFPGGVNTQYF.

The chain carries TRBV19 and TRBJ2-3, with TRBD1 matching over 7 bases. Trimming at V came to 3 bases and at J to 0 bases, leaving 6 bases not matched to a gene. Germline CDR1 and CDR2: LNHDA and SQIVND (reference sequence). The CDR3 is 16 amino acids. The CDR3 DNA is TGTGCCAGTAGTATGCGACAGGGCTTAAGCACAGATACGCAGTATTTT. Its protein product is CASSMRQGLSTDTQYF.

This chain uses TRBV10-3 with TRBJ2-3; TRBD2 matches at 8 bases. CDR1 is ENHRY and CDR2 is SYGVKD in the germline V gene. The CDR3 is 15 amino acids. J lost 1 base, V lost 3 bases, and 3 bases had no gene match. This chain's CDR3 is CAISDGGGGTDTQYF. The CDR3 nucleotides are TGTGCCATCAGTGACGGGGGGGGAGGCACAGATACGCAGTATTTT.

This CDR3 is CASSWTPGLAKTQYF. The CDR3 DNA reads as TGTGCCAGCAGTTGGACCCCGGGACTAGCAAAGACCCAGTACTTC. V gene TRBV6-5 combines with J gene TRBJ2-5; 9 nucleotides match TRBD2. The J segment lost 6 bases and the V segment lost 4 bases, leaving 9 bases of the junction unmatched. Germline V gives CDR1 MNHEY, CDR2 SVGAGI. The CDR3 consists of 15 residues.

The chain couples TRBV2 to TRBJ2-1, with 7 positions matching TRBD1. The CDR3 has 16 residues. V lost 7 bases to trimming and J lost 4 bases; unmatched junction nucleotides: 13. The germline CDR1 and CDR2 sequences are SNHLY and FYNNEI. CDR3 amino acids: CASMPPPGQLYNEQFF. In DNA form, the CDR3 reads TGTGCCAGCATGCCCCCCCCGGGACAGCTTTACAATGAGCAGTTCTTC.

This chain links TRBV7-2 with TRBJ1-2; D is perhaps TRBD1 (5 bases). The CDR3 spans 16 residues. V dropped 2 bases and J dropped 7 bases, with 20 bases sitting between them. Germline V gene sequence: CDR1 SGHTA, CDR2 FQGNSA. The DNA for the CDR3 is TGTGCCAGCAGCTTACTTTGGGGGGGAATGAGGGGTGGCTACACCTTC. Protein sequence: CASSLLWGGMRGGYTF.

The chain couples TRBV30 to TRBJ2-1; 9 positions match TRBD2. The trim removed 0 bases at V and 0 bases at J, leaving 3 bases unmatched. This CDR3 has 16 amino acids. CDR1 is GTSNPN and CDR2 is SVGIG in the germline V gene (reference sequence). CDR3 loop: CAWSVALAGSYNEQFF. The CDR3 nucleotides are TGTGCCTGGAGTGTAGCACTAGCGGGCTCCTACAATGAGCAGTTCTTC.

CDR3: CASRGLAGATGELFF. The CDR3 nucleotides read TGTGCCAGCAGAGGACTAGCGGGGGCCACCGGGGAGCTGTTTTTT. This rearrangement joins TRBV7-8 to TRBJ2-2; TRBD2 aligns across 13 bases. V was pared by 6 bases and J by 4 bases, with 2 bases of the junction left unmatched. Per the germline V gene, CDR1 is SGHVS and CDR2 is FQNEAQ. This CDR3 contains 15 residues.

The genes are TRBV5-1 and TRBJ2-5; 9 nucleotides line up with TRBD1. The length of the CDR3 is 15 residues. Germline CDR1 and CDR2: SGHRS and YFSETQ. Germline trimming cut 2 bases from V and 1 base from J; bases unmatched to any gene: 3. The CDR3 sequence: CASSFLGQGQETQYF. The CDR3 bases are TGCGCCAGCAGCTTTCTGGGACAGGGCCAAGAGACCCAGTACTTC.

The J gene is TRBJ1-1, the V gene TRBV27; D call uncertain. The CDR3 is 17 residues long. The V end was cut by 6 bases, the J end by 0 bases, with 20 bases between. The germline gives CDR1 MNHEY, CDR2 SMNVEV (reference sequence). CDR3: CASRPIVSHAMNTEAFF. The CDR3 DNA reads TGTGCCAGCAGACCTATCGTGTCTCACGCTATGAACACTGAAGCTTTCTTT.

V gene TRBV7-9 combines with J gene TRBJ2-3; D possibly corresponds to TRBD2 (5 bases). The CDR3 is 13 amino acids. From germline, CDR1 is SEHNR and CDR2 FQNEAQ (reference sequence). The CDR3 protein is CAVTWGVADTQYF. In DNA, the CDR3 is TGTGCTGTCACCTGGGGAGTGGCGGATACGCAGTATTTT.

The chain joins TRBV6-5 to TRBJ2-5, with 7 bases matching TRBD1. The J call may not be correct, given that the DNA end is closer to TRBJ2-7. The CDR3 is made up of 13 amino acids. CDR1 is MNHEY and CDR2 is SVGAGI in the germline V gene. CDR3 amino acids: CASGLTGDNEQYF. CDR3 coding DNA: TGTGCCAGCGGATTAACAGGGGATAACGAGCAGTACTTC.

The chain couples TRBV9 to TRBJ2-3; 7 positions agree with TRBD1. Looked up from germline, CDR1 is SGDLS and CDR2 is YYNGEE. V dropped 1 base and J dropped 4; count of bases not matched to a gene: 6. The CDR3 runs to 15 residues. Here the CDR3 DNA reads TGTGCCAGCAGCGTAACAGGGGCGTCGGCAGATACGCAGTATTTT. Residues: CASSVTGASADTQYF.